Sequencing of this T cell receptor (beta chain) was carried out in a study of CD8 T cells in ankylosing spondylitis. Findings of the study overall: Existing reports had already noted some motif variants in reactive arthritis synovial fluid and blood.

Germline values: CDR1 SQVTM, CDR2 ANQGSEA. The CDR3 is 11 amino acids. V was trimmed by 4 bases and J by 5 bases, leaving 6 bases between them. Ten or more counts support this clonotype. Its specificity is unknown. MiXCR was run by TCRdb on the 5' RACE reads, yielding one entry per CDR3 protein. The table lists about 300,000 distinct CDR3 sequences, approximately 10% of them singletons. The sequence came from a female donor with ankylosing spondylitis or in good health (not recorded which). The rearrangement joins TRBV29-1 to TRBJ2-1; D not resolved. The sample taken for sequencing was blood, either unsorted or a sorted T cell fraction (not recorded which). The CDR3 here is CSVGTDNEQFF. CDR3 nucleotide sequence: TGCAGCGTTGGGACCGACAATGAGCAGTTCTTC.